This TCR beta chain was retrieved from a study of tumor and adjacent non-tumor tissue in lung cancer (dated by TCRdb to 2016 to 2019). Regarding the study in general: By cancer type, the cohort comprised 12 to 13 adenocarcinoma patients, a couple of squamous cell carcinoma patients and 1 small cell lung cancer patient. The study compared bulk TCRbeta repertoires between lung tumor tissue and matched distant non-tumor lung tissue from about 14 lung cancer patients. Sequencing produced 100 million to 150 million productive TCRbeta reads in total, an average of approximately 4 million reads per sample. TCRbeta CDR3 sequencing was performed on more than 25 paired specimens, with one tumor sample and one normal lung sample collected per patient. Ages among the approximately 15 patients ranged from roughly 30 to 76 years, there were roughly 10 men and 5 women, and disease was at TNM stage I to III. Beyond this particular receptor, the publication reports: The top 100 clones made up a significantly larger cumulative share of the repertoire in normal lung than in tumor tissue. Tumor tissue showed significantly greater TCR diversity (inverse Simpson) than normal lung tissue (roughly 430 vs 170, P = 0.0075, Mann-Whitney U test). Because peripheral blood was not sequenced, blood TCRbeta repertoires in the lung cancer patients of the study were not examined. Neither the sequencing platform nor unique molecular identifiers are named or mentioned anywhere in the methods. With only around 16 patients in the cohort, the authors noted that larger samples and more detailed clinical data are needed. Younger patients had significantly higher TCR diversity, and higher tumor TCR diversity was associated with shorter overall and disease-free survival.

This clonotype was detected only a few times. No antigen is known for it. Base qualities are not provided; no much larger clone lies one nucleotide away. V loses 5 bases, J loses 2 bases, and the germline ends lie 13 bases apart. Its CDR3 holds 14 amino acids, cysteine through phenylalanine. The kept DNA is CDR3 alone, 42 bases in frame from the first base. RNA was isolated from bulk, unsorted tissue, and RNA quality was assessed with a NanoDrop ND-1000 and an Agilent 2100. The normal lung samples consisted of distant non-tumor tissue collected more than 3 cm from the tumor edge. All donors had newly diagnosed lung cancer, had not received prior chemotherapy, and were admitted for thoracic surgery in China between August and November 2014. Patients with previous radiotherapy or chemotherapy, or with another concurrent cancer, were excluded from the study. Pieces of surgical tissue measuring roughly 1-2.2 cm3 were kept in RNAlater solution and held at -80 degrees C until needed.

The library was obtained by multiplex PCR. The run used an Illumina HiSeq 2500. TCRbeta libraries were constructed through three rounds of nested PCR with primers (Table S4) according to protocols modified from ARM-PCR. PCR products of 200-500 bp were gel-excised and purified with the QIAquick gel extraction kit before sequencing. The original methods were these. Trimmomatic was used to clean the reads, FLASH merged the cleaned reads into complete CDR3 sequences, and MiTCR assigned the sequences to V(D)J germline segments. VDJtools was used to compute clonal diversity as the inverse Simpson's index. A read counted as productive if the sequence was in-frame and lacked a premature stop codon. Using fastp at Q25 and MiXCR, TCRdb reprocessed the public reads and kept productive beta chains. Merged by CDR3 protein, the rows form single entries marked with the most common genes and DNA. Here the V and J calls rest on TCRdb's processing, not on the authors' analysis. The sample table holds under 75,000 distinct CDR3 sequences, of which about two thirds were seen once. 25% to 35% of the sample rests with the top ten.

The clonotype comes from a woman in her forties or fifties with non-small cell lung cancer. The rearranged segments are TRBV12-3 or TRBV12-4 and TRBJ2-7; the D gene is perhaps TRBD2, on 5 matching bases. The specimen sequenced was distant non-tumor lung tissue. The sequenced DNA is TGTGCCAGCAGTATCGGGGAGACTCCCTACGAGCAGTACTTC. Its coded protein is CASSIGETPYEQYF.